This passage covers 3 T cell receptor beta chains from one sample sequenced in a study of blood T cell repertoires in COVID-19. Sequencing was performed with immunoSEQ multiplex PCR; in TCRdb, only in-frame clones are kept and a portion is missing. Of about 250,000 clones listed, around 84% are singletons. Sequencing was performed on PBMCs or T cells enriched from blood (not recorded which). The receptors originated from a man in his forties who had been exposed to COVID-19.

V is TRBV11-2 and J is TRBJ1-2; maybe TRBD1 (5 bases). Trimming shortened V by 8 bases and J by 6 bases, and 16 bases separated the two germline ends. CDR1 is SGHAT and CDR2 is FQNNGV in the germline V gene. This CDR3 region has 13 residues. CDR3 sequence reads: CASGVSGFDGYTF. CDR3 nucleotide sequence: TGTGCCAGCGGGGTCTCAGGGTTTGATGGCTACACCTTC.

V usage is TRBV12-3 or TRBV12-4 and J usage is TRBJ1-3; no definite D call. The CDR3 length is 11 residues. The chain's CDR3 is CGFLSGNTIYF. The DNA for the CDR3 is TGTGGTTTTCTATCTGGAAACACCATATATTTT.

The chain couples TRBV6-5 to TRBJ1-3, with D unclear. This CDR3 region has 15 residues. CDR1 and CDR2 from the germline V gene are MNHEY and SVGAGI. Trimming took off 4 bases at V and 2 bases at J, with 12 bases between the two ends. The chain's CDR3 is CASSSRGLAGNTIYF. In nucleotides, the CDR3 is TGTGCCAGCAGTTCTCGCGGGTTGGCTGGAAACACCATATATTTT.